The clone carrying this TCR beta chain was detected only a few times. The antigen remains undetermined. The germline V gene has CDR1 MDHEN and CDR2 SYDVKM. The CDR3 has 14 residues. Trimming stripped 3 bases from V and 4 bases from J, with 12 bases between. The sample originates from a study of blood T cells in healthy people across ages. General observations from the study: The CMV status of each donor remained undetermined, and this could have confounded shifts in expanded clonotypes. Investigators viewed diversity estimates from one million T cells as underestimates, the study reported.

Combining a sample-barcoded 5' primer with a J-beta primer mix, a second PCR ran for about 6 to 12 cycles. TCRdb called the 5' RACE reads again in MiXCR, with one record for every CDR3 protein. The table records around 1,500,000 distinct CDR3 sequences, roughly 40% of them present only once. Samples each had at least 6 micrograms of total RNA extracted. The clonotype was recovered from a woman aged 18 to 35 in good health. The V call is TRBV28, the J call TRBJ1-2; maybe TRBD1 (5 bases). Material for sequencing was blood. CDR3 loop: CASSFGGSGYGYTF. For the CDR3, the DNA is TGTGCCAGCAGTTTTGGGGGTTCGGGCTATGGCTACACCTTC.